This T cell receptor beta chain stems from a study of control samples from healthy donors and cancer patients. Sequencing used immunoSEQ multiplex PCR; TCRdb keeps in-frame clones, though not all of them. The repertoire has fewer than 200,000 clones, around 93% of them found once; the top ten carry about 4%. V trimming: 2 bases; J trimming: 9 bases; junction bases outside the gene matches: 6. Germline loops: CDR1 MNHNY, CDR2 SVGAGI (reference sequence). There are 14 residues in the CDR3. This clone was recorded only once. Sample: blood. The rearrangement joins TRBV6-6 to TRBJ2-1; 8 bases align to TRBD2. This TCR was recovered from a woman in her sixties in good health. The CDR3 loop is CASSYGGGFVEQFF. CDR3 bases: TGTGCCAGCAGTTACGGCGGGGGGTTCGTTGAGCAGTTCTTC.